A selection of T cell receptor beta chains follows, all from one sample in a study of T cell changes during pregnancy in multiple sclerosis. Using immunoSEQ multiplex PCR, the repertoire was profiled, and TCRdb retains in-frame clones only, with some absent. Of some 58,000 clones in the sample, around 96% were seen once. Here the sequenced sample was CD8+ T cells from peripheral blood mononuclear cells, taken after pregnancy. The receptors were gathered from a female donor with multiple sclerosis, enrolled in a pregnancy study. Both conserved end residues are part of each CDR3. The D gene is left open where the match is weak. Clone sizes are given selectively: once, few, many, or a class where the clone is expanded.

d_call	v_call	clone_size	j_call	cdr3_aa	cdr3_nt
-	TRBV11-2	-	TRBJ2-2	CASPRTGELFF	TGTGCCAGCCCTCGCACCGGGGAGCTGTTTTTT
TRBD1	TRBV7-3	once	TRBJ2-5	CASSLTGAEETQYF	TGTGCCAGCAGCCTCACAGGGGCGGAGGAGACCCAGTACTTC
-	TRBV7-2	-	TRBJ2-1	CASSLAFTIASHNEQFF	TGTGCCAGCAGCTTAGCGTTCACCATAGCTTCCCACAATGAGCAGTTCTTC
-	TRBV2	-	TRBJ2-5	CASGGGSRQETQYF	TGTGCCAGCGGGGGCGGGAGTAGACAAGAGACCCAGTACTTC
-	TRBV13	-	TRBJ2-6	CASRPGFSGANVLTF	TGTGCCAGCCGCCCCGGGTTCTCTGGGGCCAACGTCCTGACTTTC
TRBD1	TRBV27	-	TRBJ1-4	CASSLSRTGREKLFF	TGTGCCAGCAGTTTAAGCCGGACAGGGAGGGAAAAACTGTTTTTT
-	TRBV7-9	-	TRBJ1-1	CASSSQRGKTDNTEAFF	TGTGCCAGCAGCTCCCAGCGGGGTAAAACGGACAACACTGAAGCTTTCTTT
-	TRBV27	-	TRBJ2-3	CASSQRRDTQYF	TGTGCCAGCAGTCAAAGGAGAGATACGCAGTATTTT
-	TRBV27	-	TRBJ2-2	CASSPGSGTGELFF	TGTGCCAGCAGCCCAGGGTCAGGCACCGGGGAGCTGTTTTTT
TRBD2	TRBV28	once	TRBJ2-1	CASSLPGGFSYNEQFF	TGTGCCAGCAGTTTACCGGGAGGCTTCTCCTACAATGAGCAGTTCTTC
-	TRBV4-3	-	TRBJ1-4	CASSQVRATNEKLFF	TGCGCCAGCAGCCAAGTCAGGGCCACTAATGAAAAACTGTTTTTT
-	TRBV28	once	TRBJ2-7	CASSLTRAGNEQYF	TGTGCCAGCAGTTTAACCCGAGCAGGGAACGAGCAGTACTTC
-	TRBV13	-	TRBJ2-7	CASSGGFRYEQYF	TGTGCCAGCAGTGGCGGTTTCCGCTACGAGCAGTACTTC
-	TRBV19	-	TRBJ1-5	CASSTKHRTYSNQPQHF	TGTGCCAGTAGCACAAAACACCGTACATATAGCAATCAGCCCCAGCATTTT
-	TRBV5-1	-	TRBJ2-4	CASSSDRLAKNIQYF	TGCGCCAGCAGCTCCGACAGGCTAGCCAAAAACATTCAGTACTTC
-	TRBV7-2	-	TRBJ2-3	CASSLGSVGSTDTQYF	TGTGCCAGCAGCTTAGGTTCGGTCGGGAGCACAGATACGCAGTATTTT
TRBD1	TRBV5-1	once	TRBJ2-1	CASSPGTGVYNEQFF	TGCGCCAGCAGCCCCGGGACAGGGGTATACAATGAGCAGTTCTTC
-	TRBV27	-	TRBJ1-5	CASSLSGGQPQHF	TGTGCCAGCAGTTTATCGGGGGGTCAGCCCCAGCATTTT
TRBD1	TRBV7-9	-	TRBJ2-5	CASSSPGTGVRETQYF	TGTGCCAGCAGCTCCCCCGGGACAGGGGTCCGTGAGACCCAGTACTTC
-	TRBV5-4	-	TRBJ1-1	CASSLVGLGTEAFF	TGTGCCAGCAGCTTGGTCGGGTTAGGCACTGAAGCTTTCTTT
TRBD2	TRBV11-2	few	TRBJ2-1	CASSLFGLAGMYNEQFF	TGTGCCAGCAGCTTATTTGGACTAGCGGGCATGTACAATGAGCAGTTCTTC
-	TRBV19	-	TRBJ2-2	CASRGGRGITGELFF	TGTGCCAGCCGAGGAGGACGGGGGATAACCGGGGAGCTGTTTTTT
-	TRBV27	-	TRBJ2-6	CASTRVSGANVLTF	TGTGCCAGCACCCGAGTATCTGGGGCCAACGTCCTGACTTTC
-	TRBV19	-	TRBJ2-7	CASSSQGRAYEQYF	TGTGCCAGTAGTAGCCAGGGCCGAGCCTACGAGCAGTACTTC
TRBD2	TRBV19	-	TRBJ2-1	CASSILGGAGVWSEQFF	TGTGCCAGTAGTATTCTCGGGGGAGCGGGAGTTTGGAGTGAGCAGTTCTTC
-	TRBV28	-	TRBJ1-1	CASSDSTEAFF	TGTGCCAGCAGCGACAGCACTGAAGCTTTCTTT
TRBD2	TRBV27	once	TRBJ2-7	CASSPLAGEENTNYEQYF	TGTGCCAGCAGTCCTTTAGCGGGAGAAGAAAACACAAACTACGAGCAGTACTTC
-	TRBV14	-	TRBJ2-2	CATGAGELFF	TGTGCCACGGGTGCCGGGGAGCTGTTTTTT
TRBD2	TRBV7-9	-	TRBJ2-1	CASSLPTSGGPHAYEQFF	TGTGCCAGCAGCTTACCGACTAGCGGGGGCCCCCATGCCTATGAGCAGTTCTTC
TRBD2	TRBV11-2	-	TRBJ2-7	CASSLATSGNEQYF	TGTGCCAGCAGCTTAGCTACTAGCGGGAACGAGCAGTACTTC
-	TRBV7-9	-	TRBJ1-1	CASSLLSGYTEAFF	TGTGCCAGCAGCTTATTGTCCGGGTACACTGAAGCTTTCTTT
-	TRBV10-3	-	TRBJ1-6	CAIGGPGDSPLHF	TGTGCCATCGGCGGGCCGGGAGATTCACCCCTCCACTTT
TRBD2	TRBV7-3	once	TRBJ2-1	CASSTGTSGINEQFF	TGTGCCAGCAGCACCGGGACTAGCGGGATAAATGAGCAGTTCTTC
TRBD2	TRBV27	-	TRBJ2-1	CASSFPGLVGGNEQFF	TGTGCCAGCAGTTTCCCGGGACTAGTGGGCGGCAATGAGCAGTTCTTC
-	TRBV11-2	-	TRBJ1-4	CASSIEPNEKLFF	TGTGCCAGCAGTATAGAACCTAATGAAAAACTGTTTTTT
-	TRBV28	-	TRBJ2-5	CACTSQETQYF	TGTGCCTGCACCTCCCAAGAGACCCAGTACTTC
-	TRBV6-1	-	TRBJ2-7	CASSPFEDSYEQYF	TGTGCCAGCAGCCCCTTCGAGGATTCCTACGAGCAGTACTTC
-	TRBV5-6	-	TRBJ1-2	CASSLDGAPYGYTF	TGTGCCAGCAGCTTGGACGGAGCACCTTATGGCTACACCTTC
TRBD2	TRBV14	-	TRBJ2-1	CASSQESRLAGLNEQFF	TGTGCCAGCAGCCAAGAATCCCGACTAGCGGGGTTAAATGAGCAGTTCTTC
TRBD2	TRBV27	-	TRBJ2-1	CASTLAGDYNEQFF	TGTGCCAGCACCCTAGCGGGGGACTACAATGAGCAGTTCTTC
TRBD1	TRBV27	-	TRBJ2-3	CASGQTGVADTQYF	TGTGCCAGCGGCCAAACAGGGGTAGCAGATACGCAGTATTTT
TRBD1	TRBV11-1	-	TRBJ2-1	CASSFDRGYYNEQFF	TGTGCCAGCAGCTTTGACAGGGGATACTACAATGAGCAGTTCTTC